The next 3 T cell receptor beta chains were all read from a single sample in a study of cytomegalovirus exposure and HLA in healthy donors. The PCR employed 60 Vbeta primers together with 13 Jbeta primers. Profiling relied on immunoSEQ multiplex PCR, and the TCRdb table lists in-frame clones only, not all of them. Of over 50,000 clones listed, approximately 71% are singletons. The sequencing input was PBMCs. These receptors were collected from a man aged 35 to 55 in good health and CMV-seropositive.

The chain joins TRBV6-5 to TRBJ1-3; D may be TRBD1 (5 bases). Germline assignment: CDR1 MNHEY and CDR2 SVGAGI. The CDR3 length is 14 residues. Trimming cost V 5 bases and J 1 base, with 9 bases left between them. The CDR3 loop is CASSPDRSGNTIYF. The CDR3 nucleotides read TGTGCCAGCAGTCCAGACAGATCTGGAAACACCATATATTTT.

The CDR3 loop is CASSLDPGGAEEMGEQFF. The CDR3 nucleotides read TGCGCCAGCAGCTTGGATCCAGGGGGCGCAGAGGAAATGGGTGAGCAGTTCTTC. This chain connects TRBV5-1 to TRBJ2-1, with 8 bases that match TRBD1. The trim removed 0 bases at V and 9 bases at J, leaving 17 bases unmatched. The germline V gene has CDR1 SGHRS and CDR2 YFSETQ. The CDR3 runs to 18 residues.

The chain recombines TRBV30 with TRBJ1-6, with D possibly matching TRBD1 (6 bases). The CDR3 spans 13 residues. CDR1 is GTSNPN, CDR2 SVGIG, per germline (reference sequence). Trimming pared 4 bases from V and 7 bases from J, leaving 11 bases between. The CDR3 region is CAWTGESNSPLHF. The CDR3 nucleotides are TGTGCCTGGACAGGGGAATCCAATTCACCCCTCCACTTT.